Shown below are 19 T cell receptor beta chains from a single sample sequenced in a study (dated by TCRdb to the mid-2010s). The method was 5' RACE. The instrument was an Illumina MiSeq. TCRdb itself trimmed the public reads at Q25 with fastp, ran MiXCR and retained productive beta chains. Rows matching on CDR3 protein sequence are summarized as one entry with the most common DNA and genes. The sample table lists approximately 12,000 distinct CDR3 sequences, 40% to 55% of them with a count of one. The leading ten clones occupy 12% of the sample. Sequenced material: tumor-infiltrating naive CD4+ T cells sorted from the breast tumor. The sample's cell subset or site label is to be understood as: naive CD4+ T cells, CD4+CD45RA+CD25-. The receptors here all came from a female donor with breast cancer.

The chain employs TRBV29-1 and TRBJ2-5, with TRBD1 matching over 8 bases. Germline V gene data show CDR1 as SQVTM and CDR2 as ANQGSEA. V trimming: 7 bases; J trimming: 5 bases; junction bases outside the gene matches: 6. CDR3 length equals 12 residues. Here the CDR3 reads CSGTGKAETQYF. The CDR3 DNA reads TGCAGCGGGACAGGGAAGGCGGAGACCCAGTACTTC.

In the case of this clonotype: Here the CDR3 omits its conserved ending phenylalanine or tryptophan, so a read error is the likely source. No DNA is shown, since the ends of the CDR3 on it are uncertain; the CDR3 is the one TCRdb lists. The J gene is TRBJ1-5, the V gene TRBV21-1; the table names TRBD1, a call not compared with the DNA. TRBV21-1 is a documented pseudogene. The CDR3 is 12 residues long, ends included. CDR3 region: CAGNTTGFRQHL.

This chain joins TRBV7-9 and TRBJ2-7; D call uncertain. The V end lost 2 bases, the J end lost 2 bases, and 7 bases lay between the germline ends. From germline, CDR1 is SEHNR and CDR2 FQNEAQ (reference sequence). This CDR3 comprises 13 residues. CDR3 in DNA: TGTGCCAGCAGCTTAACTCTGACCTACGAGCAGTACTTC. As protein: CASSLTLTYEQYF.

V is TRBV2 and J is TRBJ1-1, with D maybe TRBD1 (6 bases). The germline V and J ends were trimmed by 6 bases and 0 bases, with 8 bases remaining between them. The CDR3 spans 13 residues. Looked up from germline, CDR1 is SNHLY and CDR2 is FYNNEI. CDR3 amino acids: CASRSGVNTEAFF. As DNA, the CDR3 is TGTGCCAGCAGATCAGGGGTGAACACTGAAGCTTTCTTT.

Only a few counts were recorded for this clonotype. The gene calls are TRBV7-3 and TRBJ1-6; a possible D gene is TRBD1 (5 bases). There are 14 residues in the CDR3. The germline gives CDR1 SGHTA, CDR2 FQGTGA. Trimming took 5 bases from V and 7 from J, leaving 12 bases between them. The CDR3 region has the DNA TGTGCCAGCAGCCCCGGGACGGCGAATTCACCCCTCCACTTT. This encodes CASSPGTANSPLHF.

This chain links TRBV7-6 with TRBJ2-1; D might be TRBD1 or TRBD2, each matching 5 bases. Germline V gene lookup returns CDR1 SGHVS and CDR2 FNYEAQ. CDR3 size: 15 residues. Between the trimmed V and J ends, which lost 5 bases and 7 bases, there was a span of 18 bases. The CDR3 loop is CASSEGSGRDNEQFF. The CDR3 nucleotides read TGTGCCAGCAGCGAGGGGAGCGGCCGGGATAATGAGCAGTTCTTC.

By proportion, this clonotype is medium-sized. The chain joins TRBV5-4 to TRBJ2-3, with D possibly being TRBD2 (5 bases). Looked up from germline, CDR1 is SGHNT and CDR2 is YYREEE (reference sequence). CDR3 size: 16 residues. Trimming stripped 4 bases from V and 2 bases from J, with 17 bases between. CDR3 bases: TGTGCCAGCAGCGCTTATCCCGGAGGCCTCACAGATACGCAGTATTTT. Translating it yields CASSAYPGGLTDTQYF.

This clonotype was seen only once. The chain employs TRBV5-1 and TRBJ2-5, with 7 bases matching TRBD2. The trim removed 6 bases at V and 3 bases at J, leaving 11 bases unmatched. Germline values: CDR1 SGHRS, CDR2 YFSETQ. The CDR3 has 15 residues. The DNA for the CDR3 is TGCGCCAGCAATGTGGGGGGGACCCCTAAAGAGACCCAGTACTTC. It encodes CASNVGGTPKETQYF.

A remark on this clonotype: A junction boundary mismatches the germline segment, possibly from a read error. The DNA for the CDR3 is TGTACCAGCAGTTTATATCGGAGAAATCAAGAGACCCAGTACTTC. Protein: CTSSLYRRNQETQYF. The rearrangement links TRBV28 to TRBJ2-5; D is unresolved. The CDR3 totals 15 residues. From germline, CDR1 is MDHEN and CDR2 SYDVKM.

The chain links TRBV9 to TRBJ1-3; TRBD1 might be the D (6 bases). V shed 4 bases and J shed 0 bases, with 29 bases lying between them. This CDR3 region has 21 residues. Germline V gives CDR1 SGDLS, CDR2 YYNGEE. This CDR3 is CASSPRGIRRDMRTSGNTIYF. CDR3 coding DNA: TGTGCCAGCAGCCCGAGGGGGATCCGCCGGGACATGCGAACCTCTGGAAACACCATATATTTT.

This clonotype was detected a few times. The chain uses TRBV20-1 and TRBJ2-3; D is unresolved. V lost 2 bases, J lost 6 bases, and 12 bases lay in between. The CDR3 consists of 13 residues. CDR1 is DFQATT and CDR2 is SNEGSKA in the germline V gene (reference sequence). The CDR3 sequence is CSARYSAHDTQYF. As DNA, the CDR3 is TGCAGTGCTAGATATTCAGCACATGATACGCAGTATTTT.

This rearrangement joins TRBV20-1 to TRBJ1-2; 10 bases map to TRBD1. This CDR3 region has 13 residues. V shed 6 bases, J shed 6 bases, and the junction held 7 bases outside the gene matches. In germline, CDR1 is DFQATT, CDR2 SNEGSKA (reference sequence). The CDR3 is CSATGQGGDGYTF. For the CDR3, the DNA is TGCAGTGCGACCGGACAGGGGGGCGATGGCTACACCTTC.

CDR3 amino acids: CASSLVSVMSRTEAFF. CDR3 bases: TGTGCCAGCAGTTTGGTATCAGTCATGAGTAGGACTGAAGCTTTCTTT. The rearrangement uses TRBV12-3 or TRBV12-4 and TRBJ1-1; D uncertain. The CDR3 runs to 16 residues. The V and J ends lost 3 bases and 5 bases respectively, with 19 bases between them.

This rearrangement joins TRBV20-1 to TRBJ2-5; 7 bases map to TRBD1. The CDR3 totals 13 residues. Germline lookup yields CDR1 DFQATT and CDR2 SNEGSKA (reference sequence). Trimming removed 7 bases from V and 5 bases from J; junction bases left unmatched: 10. CDR3 nucleotide sequence: TGCAGTGGAATAGGGGGCGCGATGGAGACCCAGTACTTC. Translating it yields CSGIGGAMETQYF.

The sample holds a few counts of this clonotype. This chain joins TRBV12-3 or TRBV12-4 and TRBJ2-7, with D possibly being TRBD1 or TRBD2 (5 bases each). Trimming took off 6 bases at V and 5 bases at J, with 17 bases between the two ends. The CDR3 covers 14 residues. CDR3 DNA sequence: TGTGCCAGCAGATCAGGGAGTTCGGGGAACGAGCAGTACTTC. Amino acids: CASRSGSSGNEQYF.

V is TRBV5-6 and J is TRBJ1-5; 7 positions match TRBD1. V lost 4 bases and J lost 4; bases outside the gene matches: 5. The germline V gene has CDR1 SGHDT and CDR2 YYEEEE. This CDR3 contains 14 residues. The CDR3 region is CASSRDRVNQPQHF. CDR3 in DNA: TGTGCCAGCAGCCGAGACAGGGTGAATCAGCCCCAGCATTTT. Variable domain in full (rest from reference TRBV5-6 and TRBJ1-5): DAGVTQSPTHLIKTRGQQVTLRCSPKSGHDTVSWYQQALGQGPQFIFQYYEEEERQRGNFPDRFSGHQFPNYSSELNVNALLLGDSALYLCASSRDRVNQPQHFGDGTRLSIL.

The chain carries TRBV20-1 and TRBJ2-1; D remains ambiguous. The CDR3 runs to 10 residues. The V end lost 6 bases, the J end lost 12 bases, and 12 bases lay between the germline ends. Per germline, CDR1 DFQATT and CDR2 SNEGSKA (reference sequence). The CDR3 DNA follows: TGCAGTGCCCCGCGACTGGGGCAGTTCTTC. Amino acids: CSAPRLGQFF.

Only a few counts were recorded for this clonotype. The chain uses TRBV20-1 and TRBJ1-4; tentatively, D is TRBD1 (6 bases). V lost 6 bases, J lost 6 bases, and 17 bases lay in between. The germline gives CDR1 DFQATT, CDR2 SNEGSKA (reference sequence). CDR3 size: 14 residues. The CDR3 protein is CSASFGGRYEKLFF. Written as DNA, the CDR3 is TGCAGTGCCTCCTTTGGGGGCCGGTATGAAAAACTGTTTTTT.

The chain combines TRBV25-1 with TRBJ2-3, with 13 nucleotides matching TRBD2. CDR1 is MGHDK, CDR2 SYGVNS, per germline. V lost 4 bases, J lost 0 bases, and 4 bases stayed unmatched. CDR3 size: 17 residues. The CDR3 nucleotides read TGTGCCAGCAGTGTTGGGACTAGCGGGAATAGCACAGATACGCAGTATTTT. Translating it yields CASSVGTSGNSTDTQYF.